A single sample gave rise to the 3 T cell receptor beta chains below, sequenced in a study of blood T cell repertoires in COVID-19. Clones were read by immunoSEQ multiplex PCR, and TCRdb kept only the in-frame ones, dropping some. The table lists approximately 170,000 clones, 80% to 90% of them singletons. The sequenced sample consisted of peripheral blood. The receptors stem from a man younger than 35 who had recovered from COVID-19.

V and J are TRBV6-2 or TRBV6-3 and TRBJ2-2, with TRBD1 matching 11 bases. J lost 7 bases, V lost 2 bases, and 6 bases had no gene match. This CDR3 contains 16 residues. Per the germline V gene, CDR1 is MNHEY and CDR2 is SVGEGT. In DNA, the CDR3 is TGTGCCAGCAGTTACACAAGGACAGGGGGCCACGGGGAGCTGTTTTTT. Translated: CASSYTRTGGHGELFF.

The chain carries TRBV7-9 and TRBJ2-1; D unresolved. Trimming removed 5 bases at V and 0 bases at J, with 14 bases between. This CDR3 is 16 amino acids long. In germline, CDR1 is SEHNR, CDR2 FQNEAQ (reference sequence). The DNA for the CDR3 is TGTGCCAGCAGCACCTCGACTGAGCCCTCCTACAATGAGCAGTTCTTC. Protein sequence: CASSTSTEPSYNEQFF.

The J gene is TRBJ2-7, the V gene TRBV5-1; tentatively, D is TRBD2 (5 bases). Germline lookup yields CDR1 SGHRS and CDR2 YFSETQ. Trimming pared 4 bases from V and 0 bases from J, leaving 8 bases between. The CDR3 has 13 residues. CDR3 amino acids: CASSPGYSYEQYF. Written as DNA, the CDR3 is TGCGCCAGCAGCCCGGGATACTCCTACGAGCAGTACTTC.